This TCR beta chain was recorded in a study of CXCR3-negative and CXCR3-positive naive CD8 T cells. Turning to the study itself: Summed over all libraries, TRB reads came to roughly 140 million, with about 1.5 +/- 0.3 million per library.

CDR3 length: 14 amino acids. CDR1 is SEHNR and CDR2 is FQNEAQ in the germline V gene (reference sequence). A note on this clonotype: Its target is unknown.

Whole-study findings and limits: Hydrophobicity was higher for TRB CDR3s found in CXCR3-positive naive cells than in CXCR3-negative naive cells.

5' RACE with UMI labels generated the TRB cDNA libraries. TCRdb re-called the 5' RACE reads and shows each CDR3 protein once, DNA omitted. This repertoire comprises about 120,000 distinct CDR3 sequences; its ten largest clones make up around 0.36%. The receptor comes from a human donor in good health. Some clones in this sample may be carry-over from other donors' samples. Source material: naive CXCR3+ CD8+ T cells from blood. The subset denotes: CD45RO-CCR7+CD27+CD95- naive CD8+ T cells expressing CXCR3 (TNR3+). This sequence joins TRBV7-9 and TRBJ2-1; the D gene TCRdb calls, TRBD1, cannot be checked with no DNA. This CDR3 is CASSSTGMYNEQFF.